The clone carrying this TCR beta chain was counted ten times or more. Antigen specificity is unknown. All unsorted peripheral T cells were captured because whole blood was used without fractionation. Enrolled donors were untreated HIV-infected adults about to begin antiretroviral therapy. The source of the sample is a study of HIV-infected patients and healthy controls. Study observations and caveats: Healthy controls shared more CDR3 sequences between individuals than HIV-infected patients did. Healthy control repertoires had roughly threefold more distinct CDR3s than untreated HIV+ repertoires, and higher Shannon diversity.

Alpha and beta constant-region primers primed reverse transcription of around 500 ng RNA. Using multiplexing indices, alpha and beta chain libraries were generated apart by chain-specific third strand synthesis. All rearrangements within a chain used one primer pair; cDNA molecules carried barcodes. MiXCR, applied by TCRdb to the 5' RACE reads, yields one record per CDR3 protein. The repertoire has some 9,600 distinct CDR3 sequences, roughly 10% of them found once; the top ten carry around 15%. Germline-derived CDR1 and CDR2 are SGHVS and FQNEAQ. CDR3 length: 11 amino acids. The origin of this receptor is an adult with HIV infection. Here the sequenced sample was blood, taken before antiretroviral therapy. This chain joins TRBV7-8 and TRBJ2-5, with TRBD2 identical over 9 bases. This CDR3 reads CASGGIETQYF. CDR3 in DNA: TGTGCAAGCGGGGGGATTGAGACCCAGTACTTC.